This T cell receptor beta chain is from a study of cytomegalovirus exposure and HLA in healthy donors. The junction had 11 bases not matched to a gene; V was cut back by 4 bases and J by 11 bases. The CDR3 covers 14 residues. Germline assignment: CDR1 SGHTA and CDR2 FQGTGA. The PCR used 60 Vbeta and 13 Jbeta primers. Libraries were prepared by immunoSEQ multiplex PCR; TCRdb keeps only in-frame clonotypes and omits some of them. The table for this sample gives some 39,000 clones. The chain is built from TRBV7-3 and TRBJ1-1, with 9 bases lining up with TRBD1. This sequence originates from a man aged 25 to 45 in good health and CMV-seronegative. Sequencing input: PBMCs. The CDR3 sequence: CASSSQGAGSVAFF. CDR3 nucleotide sequence: TGTGCCAGCAGCTCACAGGGGGCGGGAAGTGTGGCTTTCTTT.